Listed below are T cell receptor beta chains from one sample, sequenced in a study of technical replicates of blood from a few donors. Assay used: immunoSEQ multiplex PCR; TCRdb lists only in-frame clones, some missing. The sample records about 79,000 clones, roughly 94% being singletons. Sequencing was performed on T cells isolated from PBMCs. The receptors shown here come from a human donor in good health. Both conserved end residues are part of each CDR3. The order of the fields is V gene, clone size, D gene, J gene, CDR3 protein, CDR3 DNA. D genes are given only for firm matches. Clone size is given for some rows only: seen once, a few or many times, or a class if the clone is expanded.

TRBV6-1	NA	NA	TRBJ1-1	CASSEDPRAQYTEAFF	TGTGCCAGCAGTGAAGATCCCAGGGCCCAGTACACTGAAGCTTTCTTT
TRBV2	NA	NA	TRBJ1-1	CASRGGVNTEAFF	TGTGCCAGCAGGGGGGGAGTGAACACTGAAGCTTTCTTT
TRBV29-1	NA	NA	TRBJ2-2	CSVDIGTGELFF	TGCAGCGTTGACATCGGTACCGGGGAGCTGTTTTTT
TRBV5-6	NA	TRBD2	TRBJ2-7	CASSLIPSGSSYEQYF	TGTGCCAGCAGCTTGATCCCTAGCGGGAGCTCCTACGAGCAGTACTTC
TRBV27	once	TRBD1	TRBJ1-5	CASSLILRRGPYSNQPQHF	TGTGCCAGCAGCTTAATTCTTCGGAGGGGGCCGTATAGCAATCAGCCCCAGCATTTT
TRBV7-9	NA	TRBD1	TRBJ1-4	CASSLESVRGPEKLFF	TGTGCCAGCAGCTTAGAATCGGTCAGGGGGCCTGAAAAACTGTTTTTT
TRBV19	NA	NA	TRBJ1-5	CASSMAGNQPQHF	TGTGCCAGTAGTATGGCGGGCAATCAGCCCCAGCATTTT
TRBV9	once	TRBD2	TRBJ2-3	CASSPRTSGGTDTQYF	TGTGCCAGCAGCCCCCGAACTAGCGGGGGCACAGATACGCAGTATTTT
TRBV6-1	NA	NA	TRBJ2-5	CASNSGVRETQYF	TGTGCCAGCAATTCGGGAGTTAGAGAGACCCAGTACTTC
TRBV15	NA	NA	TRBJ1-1	CATSTRTANTEAFF	TGTGCCACCAGCACTCGGACAGCGAACACTGAAGCTTTCTTT
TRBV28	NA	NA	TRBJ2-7	CASSLSQVTYEQYF	TGTGCCAGCAGTTTATCACAGGTTACCTACGAGCAGTACTTC
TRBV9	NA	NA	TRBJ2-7	CASSAGRSGGEQYF	TGTGCCAGCAGCGCCGGGAGATCGGGTGGCGAGCAGTACTTC
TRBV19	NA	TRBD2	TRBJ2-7	CASSMGLAGFGGYEQYF	TGTGCCAGTAGTATGGGACTAGCGGGCTTCGGAGGGTACGAGCAGTACTTC
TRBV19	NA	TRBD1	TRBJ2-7	CASSMRTGSYEQYF	TGTGCCAGTAGTATGAGGACAGGGTCCTACGAGCAGTACTTC
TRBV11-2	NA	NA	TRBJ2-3	CASSLGGRQGLDTQYF	TGTGCCAGCAGCTTAGGGGGACGGCAGGGGTTAGATACGCAGTATTTT
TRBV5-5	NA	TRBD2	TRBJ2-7	CASQQSGGLGYF	TGTGCCAGCCAGCAAAGCGGGGGCCTAGGGTACTTC
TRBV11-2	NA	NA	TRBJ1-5	CASSSTGYSNQPQHF	TGTGCCAGCAGCTCAACAGGGTATAGCAATCAGCCCCAGCATTTT
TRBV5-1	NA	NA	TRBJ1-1	CASSLVYRSNTEAFF	TGCGCCAGCAGCTTGGTATACAGGTCTAACACTGAAGCTTTCTTT
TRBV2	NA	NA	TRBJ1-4	CAAGVSRDSGEKLFF	TGTGCCGCGGGGGTCTCCCGCGATTCCGGGGAAAAACTGTTTTTT
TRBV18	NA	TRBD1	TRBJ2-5	CASSPDETGDRETQYF	TGTGCCAGCTCACCAGACGAGACAGGGGATCGGGAGACCCAGTACTTC
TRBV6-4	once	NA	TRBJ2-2	CASSDSIGGVAGELFF	TGTGCCAGCAGTGACTCTATAGGAGGGGTTGCCGGGGAGCTGTTTTTT
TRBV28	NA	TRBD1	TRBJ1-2	CASSFRDRKGYTF	TGTGCCAGCAGTTTTAGGGACAGAAAAGGCTACACCTTC
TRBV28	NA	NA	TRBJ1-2	CASSPREYYGYTF	TGTGCCAGCAGTCCGCGGGAGTACTATGGCTACACCTTC
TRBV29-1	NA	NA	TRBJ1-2	CSVGGGGYTF	TGCAGCGTTGGCGGAGGAGGCTACACCTTC
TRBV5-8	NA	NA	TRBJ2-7	CASSQALRQSYEQYF	TGTGCCAGCAGCCAAGCACTAAGACAGTCCTACGAGCAGTACTTC
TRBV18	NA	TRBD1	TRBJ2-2	CASSPMDRVVTGELFF	TGTGCCAGCTCACCTATGGACAGGGTAGTAACCGGGGAGCTGTTTTTT
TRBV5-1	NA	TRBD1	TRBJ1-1	CASRKRTGTGILDTEAFF	TGCGCCAGCCGTAAAAGGACCGGGACAGGGATCCTTGACACTGAAGCTTTCTTT
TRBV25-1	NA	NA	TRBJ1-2	CASRDKTSNYGYTF	TGTGCCAGCAGAGACAAAACTTCCAACTATGGCTACACCTTC
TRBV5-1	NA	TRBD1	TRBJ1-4	CASSFEGQGINEKLFF	TGCGCCAGCAGCTTCGAGGGACAGGGGATAAATGAAAAACTGTTTTTT
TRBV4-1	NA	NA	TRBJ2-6	CASSQAYMWQGSGGANVLTF	TGCGCCAGCAGCCAAGCCTACATGTGGCAGGGGTCTGGCGGGGCCAACGTCCTGACTTTC
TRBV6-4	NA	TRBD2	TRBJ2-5	CASSPTTSGQETQYF	TGTGCCAGCAGCCCCACTACTAGCGGTCAAGAGACCCAGTACTTC
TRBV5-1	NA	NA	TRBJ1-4	CASSFEGGYEKLFF	TGCGCCAGCAGCTTCGAAGGAGGCTATGAAAAACTGTTTTTT
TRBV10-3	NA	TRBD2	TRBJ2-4	CAISGGLAVGDIQYF	TGTGCCATCAGTGGTGGACTAGCGGTGGGGGACATTCAGTACTTC